This TCR beta chain stems from a study of blood T cell repertoires in COVID-19. Generated by immunoSEQ multiplex PCR, the TCRdb table keeps only in-frame clones and is missing some. The data show roughly 190,000 clones, with approximately 85% seen just once and 5% to 6.5% held by the top ten. The CDR3 totals 18 residues. Per germline, CDR1 LGHNA and CDR2 YNFKEQ. The V gene end was trimmed by 0 bases and the J gene end by 2 bases; junction bases not matched to a gene: 11. The rearrangement uses TRBV4-2 and TRBJ2-3; 7 nucleotides match TRBD2. The TCR originated in a woman in her 70s with active or convalescent COVID-19. The sequenced sample was peripheral blood. The CDR3 DNA reads TGTGCCAGCAGCCAAGATGGCGGCGGACTAGGGCTCACAGATACGCAGTATTTT. Residues: CASSQDGGGLGLTDTQYF.